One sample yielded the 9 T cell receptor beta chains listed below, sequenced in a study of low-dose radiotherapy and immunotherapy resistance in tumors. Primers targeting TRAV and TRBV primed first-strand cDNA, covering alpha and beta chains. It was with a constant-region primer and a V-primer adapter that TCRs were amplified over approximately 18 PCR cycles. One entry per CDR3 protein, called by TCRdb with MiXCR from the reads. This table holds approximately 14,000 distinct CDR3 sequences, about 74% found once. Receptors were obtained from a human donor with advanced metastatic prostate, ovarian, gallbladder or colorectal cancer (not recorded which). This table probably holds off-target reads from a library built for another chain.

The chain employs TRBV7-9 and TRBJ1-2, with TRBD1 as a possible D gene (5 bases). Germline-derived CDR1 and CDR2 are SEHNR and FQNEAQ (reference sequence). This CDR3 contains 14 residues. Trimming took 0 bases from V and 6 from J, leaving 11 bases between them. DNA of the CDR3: TGTGCCAGCAGCTTAGCAGGAGGGGCGAATGGCTACACCTTC. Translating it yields CASSLAGGANGYTF.

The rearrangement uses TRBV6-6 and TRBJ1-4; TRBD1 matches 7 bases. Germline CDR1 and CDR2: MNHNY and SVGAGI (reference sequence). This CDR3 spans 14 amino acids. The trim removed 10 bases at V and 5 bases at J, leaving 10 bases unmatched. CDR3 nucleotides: TGTGCCACGACCCTGGACAGGCCGAATGAAAAACTGTTTTTT. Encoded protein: CATTLDRPNEKLFF.

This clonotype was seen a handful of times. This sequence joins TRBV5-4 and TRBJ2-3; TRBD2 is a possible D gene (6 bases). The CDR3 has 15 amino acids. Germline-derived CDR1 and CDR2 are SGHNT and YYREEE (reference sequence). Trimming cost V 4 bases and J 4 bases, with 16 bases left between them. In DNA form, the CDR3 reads TGTGCCAGCAGCCTCGGGGACTCCGGCGCAGATACGCAGTATTTT. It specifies CASSLGDSGADTQYF. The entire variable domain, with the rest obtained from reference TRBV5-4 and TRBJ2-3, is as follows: ETGVTQSPTHLIKTRGQQVTLRCSSQSGHNTVSWYQQALGQGPQFIFQYYREEENGRGNFPPRFSGLQFPNYSSELNVNALELDDSALYLCASSLGDSGADTQYFGPGTRLTVL.

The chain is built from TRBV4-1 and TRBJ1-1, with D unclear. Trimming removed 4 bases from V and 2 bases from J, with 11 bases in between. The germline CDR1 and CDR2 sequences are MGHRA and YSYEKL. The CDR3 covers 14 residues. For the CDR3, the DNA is TGCGCCAGCAGCCCTTTGGATTTTAACACTGAAGCTTTCTTT. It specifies CASSPLDFNTEAFF.

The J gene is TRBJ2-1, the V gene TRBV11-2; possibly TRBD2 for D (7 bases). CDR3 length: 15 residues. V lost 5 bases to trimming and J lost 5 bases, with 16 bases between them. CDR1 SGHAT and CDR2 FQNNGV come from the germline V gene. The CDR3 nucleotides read TGTGCCAGCAGCCTAAAGGGGGGGCGAGACAATGAGCAGTTCTTC. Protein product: CASSLKGGRDNEQFF.

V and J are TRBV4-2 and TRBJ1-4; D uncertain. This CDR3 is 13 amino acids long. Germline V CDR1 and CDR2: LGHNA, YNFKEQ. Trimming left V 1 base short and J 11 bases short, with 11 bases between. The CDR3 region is CASSQGNLLKLFF. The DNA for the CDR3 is TGTGCCAGCAGCCAAGGCAACCTGCTTAAACTGTTTTTT.

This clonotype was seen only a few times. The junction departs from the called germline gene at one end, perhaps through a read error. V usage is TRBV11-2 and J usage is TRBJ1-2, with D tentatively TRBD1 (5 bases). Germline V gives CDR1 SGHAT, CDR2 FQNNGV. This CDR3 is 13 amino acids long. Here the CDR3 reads CASSRASSAGPLF. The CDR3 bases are TGTGCCAGCAGCCGGGCGAGTTCCGCAGGGCCTCTCTTC.

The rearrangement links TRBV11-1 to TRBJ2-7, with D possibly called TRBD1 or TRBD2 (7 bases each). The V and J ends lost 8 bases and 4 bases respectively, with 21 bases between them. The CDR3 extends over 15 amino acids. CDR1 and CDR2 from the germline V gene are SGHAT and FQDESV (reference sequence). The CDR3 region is CASRRGDSLFYEQYF. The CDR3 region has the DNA TGTGCCAGCCGCCGGGGGGACAGTCTGTTTTACGAGCAGTACTTC.

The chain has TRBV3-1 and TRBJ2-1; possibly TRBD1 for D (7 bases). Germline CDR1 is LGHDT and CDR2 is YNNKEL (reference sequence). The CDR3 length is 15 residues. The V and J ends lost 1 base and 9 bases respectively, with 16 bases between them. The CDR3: CASSQVGQGGGEQFF. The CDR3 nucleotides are TGTGCCAGCAGCCAAGTTGGGCAGGGGGGAGGTGAGCAGTTCTTC.